These 23 T cell receptor beta chains originate from one sample sequenced in a study of T-cell reconstitution after alpha-beta-depleted transplantation in children. During its preparation, the TCRbeta library received unique molecular identifiers. TCRdb re-called the PCR reads through MiXCR, storing one row per CDR3 protein. The data hold about a million distinct CDR3 sequences, with 25% to 35% observed a single time. Sequenced material: PBMCs, mostly from graft donor cells, taken 360 days after TCRalphabeta/CD19-depleted stem cell transplant. The receptors were sampled from a boy younger than two who had a stem cell transplant for SCID, so the T cells may come from the graft donor.

This clonotype was picked up a small number of times. The chain carries TRBV13 and TRBJ2-7; D might be TRBD1 or TRBD2, each matching 5 bases. Looked up from germline, CDR1 is PRHDT and CDR2 is FYEKMQ (reference sequence). The CDR3 consists of 17 residues. Trimming shortened V by 5 bases and J by 2 bases, and 22 bases separated the two germline ends. CDR3 region: CASSARGVLGKPYEQYF. The CDR3 nucleotides read TGTGCCAGCAGCGCGCGAGGGGTGCTGGGCAAACCCTACGAGCAGTACTTC.

This clonotype turned up a few times. The chain combines TRBV4-1 with TRBJ2-1; perhaps TRBD1 as D (5 bases). Germline values: CDR1 MGHRA, CDR2 YSYEKL. The CDR3 covers 14 residues. V lost 3 bases and J lost 9, with 15 bases in between. The CDR3 sequence is CASSHPSVQGEQFF. The CDR3 DNA is TGCGCCAGCAGCCACCCTTCCGTCCAGGGTGAGCAGTTCTTC.

This clonotype was recorded once. Germline is not matched at one junction end, which may reflect a read error. The genes are TRBV12-3 or TRBV12-4 and TRBJ2-5, with D possibly being TRBD1 (5 bases). The CDR3 extends over 13 amino acids. For the CDR3, the DNA is TGTGCCAGGAGTTTAGGGGCCCAAGAGACCCAGTACTTC. This translates into CARSLGAQETQYF.

This clonotype was found a few times. The rearrangement links TRBV5-1 to TRBJ1-1; no clear D. V lost 9 bases and J 3 bases, leaving 21 bases between the germline ends. This CDR3 has 15 amino acids. Germline V gives CDR1 SGHRS, CDR2 YFSETQ. As DNA, the CDR3 is TGCGCCACTCAAGGCGTGACCACACGGGACACTGAAGCTTTCTTT. This translates into CATQGVTTRDTEAFF.

This chain joins TRBV7-6 and TRBJ2-7; TRBD2 agrees at 7 bases. The CDR3 consists of 16 residues. Unmatched junction bases numbered 10, after V lost 5 bases and J lost 0 bases. CDR1 and CDR2 from the germline V gene are SGHVS and FNYEAQ. The CDR3 here is CASSQRWRGTSYEQYF. CDR3 sequence (DNA): TGTGCCAGCAGCCAGCGCTGGCGGGGGACCTCCTACGAGCAGTACTTC.

This clonotype showed up just a few times. V and J are TRBV7-6 and TRBJ2-3, with 9 bases lining up with TRBD1. V lost 1 base, J lost 2 bases, and 7 bases stayed unmatched. Germline CDR1 SGHVS, CDR2 FNYEAQ. The CDR3 covers 17 residues. CDR3 loop: CASSLGLGQGITDTQYF. In nucleotides, the CDR3 is TGTGCCAGCAGCTTAGGACTGGGACAGGGTATCACAGATACGCAGTATTTT. The full variable domain, in which reference TRBV7-6 and TRBJ2-3 provide the parts outside the CDR3, is GAGVSQSPRYKVTKRGQDVALRCDPISGHVSLYWYRQALGQGPEFLTYFNYEAQQDKSGLPNDRFSAERPEGSISTLTIQRTEQRDSAMYRCASSLGLGQGITDTQYFGPGTRLTVL.

In its sample, this clonotype was seen a few times. This chain joins TRBV25-1 and TRBJ2-5; TRBD2 might be the D (5 bases). The CDR3 spans 15 residues. V shed 8 bases and J shed 0 bases, with 16 bases lying between them. Germline V gene sequence: CDR1 MGHDK, CDR2 SYGVNS. The CDR3, as DNA: TGTGCCAGCCAACGGGGAACTGCGTACCAAGAGACCCAGTACTTC. Its protein product is CASQRGTAYQETQYF.

This clonotype was seen a few times. The CDR3 coding sequence is TGTGCCAGCAGCCAGACCGGGACAGAGATCTTTGAGACCCAGTACTTC. Protein product: CASSQTGTEIFETQYF. The chain combines TRBV5-6 with TRBJ2-5; TRBD1 matches at 7 bases. Germline CDR1 SGHDT, CDR2 YYEEEE. V trimming: 4 bases; J trimming: 5 bases; junction bases outside the gene matches: 14. CDR3 length: 16 amino acids.

V usage is TRBV12-3 or TRBV12-4 and J usage is TRBJ1-4; 11 bases align to TRBD1. After removal of 6 bases from V and 6 bases from J, the junction contained 6 bases not matched to a gene. The CDR3 sequence is 15 residues long. CDR3: CASRAGQGVHEKLFF. For the CDR3, the DNA is TGTGCCAGCAGGGCGGGACAGGGGGTTCATGAAAAACTGTTTTTT.

The table lists this clonotype with a few counts. CDR3 in DNA: TGCGCCAGCAGCTTGGTAGTCGGAGCGGGAGGCGAGCAGTACTTC. Its translation: CASSLVVGAGGEQYF. The J gene is TRBJ2-7, the V gene TRBV5-1, with 9 bases that match TRBD2. The CDR3 length is 15 residues. Germline values: CDR1 SGHRS, CDR2 YFSETQ. J gave up 6 bases and V 0 bases, and 7 bases lay outside the gene matches.

J is TRBJ1-3 and V is TRBV10-3; 9 bases match TRBD1. The V segment lost 7 bases and the J segment 5 bases; nucleotides outside the gene matches: 12. CDR1 ENHRY and CDR2 SYGVKD come from the germline V gene. This CDR3 spans 16 amino acids. The CDR3: CAITSSGTGSRNTIYF. The DNA for the CDR3 is TGTGCCATCACCTCCTCCGGGACAGGGTCGAGAAACACCATATATTTT.

This clonotype was counted ten times or more. V gene TRBV24-1 combines with J gene TRBJ2-3, with a possible D match to TRBD1 (6 bases). Looked up from germline, CDR1 is KGHDR and CDR2 is SFDVKD. V dropped 3 bases and J dropped 2 bases, with 14 bases sitting between them. The CDR3 extends over 16 amino acids. As DNA, the CDR3 is TGTGCCACCAGTGATCACCAGAGGGGGATCACAGATACGCAGTATTTT. This encodes CATSDHQRGITDTQYF.

This clonotype was observed a handful of times. The V gene is TRBV5-1, the J gene TRBJ2-1; perhaps TRBD2 as D (5 bases). The V end was cut by 4 bases, the J end by 5 bases, with 16 bases between. Germline CDR1 SGHRS, CDR2 YFSETQ. This CDR3 contains 15 residues. CDR3 region: CASSPTQSGNNEQFF. In nucleotides, the CDR3 is TGCGCCAGCAGCCCAACCCAGTCCGGGAACAATGAGCAGTTCTTC.

This clonotype was observed a handful of times. V and J are TRBV7-2 and TRBJ2-7; TRBD1 is a possible D gene (6 bases). Germline V lookup: CDR1 SGHTA, CDR2 FQGNSA. This CDR3 spans 14 amino acids. Trimming cost V 5 bases and J 3 bases, with 14 bases left between them. The CDR3, as DNA: TGTGCCAGCAGCCCGCCGGGACAACACTACGAGCAGTACTTC. Residues: CASSPPGQHYEQYF.

This sequence joins TRBV5-4 and TRBJ2-7; D might be TRBD1 or TRBD2, each matching 5 bases. The CDR3 runs to 16 residues. Per germline, CDR1 SGHNT and CDR2 YYREEE (reference sequence). The V gene lost 4 bases and the J gene lost 1 base, with 18 bases spanning the gap. CDR3 coding DNA: TGTGCCAGCAGCCTAAACACGGGACCCCGATCCTACGAGCAGTACTTC. It specifies CASSLNTGPRSYEQYF. Full variable domain (remainder filled in from reference TRBV5-4 and TRBJ2-7): ETGVTQSPTHLIKTRGQQVTLRCSSQSGHNTVSWYQQALGQGPQFIFQYYREEENGRGNFPPRFSGLQFPNYSSELNVNALELDDSALYLCASSLNTGPRSYEQYFGPGTRLTVT.

The count of this clonotype is one. This chain uses TRBV5-5 with TRBJ1-5; TRBD1 agrees at 9 bases. The CDR3 is made up of 15 amino acids. J gave up 0 bases and V 3 bases, and 1 base lay outside the gene matches. Germline V CDR1 and CDR2: SGHKS, YYEKEE (reference sequence). The chain's CDR3 is CASSWTGDSNQPQHF. For the CDR3, the DNA is TGTGCCAGCAGCTGGACAGGGGATAGCAATCAGCCCCAGCATTTT. Supplemented by reference TRBV5-5 and TRBJ1-5, the full variable domain reads DAGVTQSPTHLIKTRGQQVTLRCSPISGHKSVSWYQQVLGQGPQFIFQYYEKEERGRGNFPDRFSARQFPNYSSELNVNALLLGDSALYLCASSWTGDSNQPQHFGDGTRLSIL.

This clonotype turned up a few times. The gene calls are TRBV12-3 or TRBV12-4 and TRBJ1-3; D is ambiguous. This CDR3 has 14 residues. V gave up 7 bases and J gave up 7 bases, with 17 bases separating them. CDR3 sequence reads: CASTPDGVGNTIYF. DNA for the CDR3: TGTGCCAGCACCCCAGACGGGGTTGGGAACACCATATATTTT.

CDR3 sequence: CASSVVPDGKNSPLHF. The CDR3 DNA follows: TGTGCCAGCAGCGTGGTTCCCGACGGCAAAAATTCACCCCTCCACTTT. The rearrangement joins TRBV9 to TRBJ1-6; D is ambiguous. The CDR3 is made up of 16 amino acids. Germline V lookup: CDR1 SGDLS, CDR2 YYNGEE. V was cut by 2 bases and J by 7 bases, with 16 bases left in between.

The V call is TRBV5-1, the J call TRBJ2-3, with TRBD1 matching 11 bases. CDR1 is SGHRS, CDR2 YFSETQ, per germline. The V and J ends lost 0 bases and 11 bases, in that order; junction bases with no gene match: 2. The CDR3 contains 13 residues. The CDR3 sequence is CASSLGTGGLQYF. DNA of the CDR3: TGCGCCAGCAGCTTGGGGACAGGGGGCTTGCAGTATTTT.

The table lists this clonotype with a few counts. This chain links TRBV12-3 or TRBV12-4 with TRBJ2-5; D call uncertain. This CDR3 is 13 amino acids long. Trimming cost V 5 bases and J 5 bases, with 12 bases left between them. DNA for the CDR3: TGTGCCAGCAGTCCAACTAATCCGGAGACCCAGTACTTC. Its protein is CASSPTNPETQYF.

This clonotype was observed a few times. The V gene is TRBV29-1, the J gene TRBJ1-1; D uncertain. Germline V gene lookup returns CDR1 SQVTM and CDR2 ANQGSEA. The CDR3 is made up of 14 amino acids. Trimming removed 5 bases at V and 2 bases at J, with 15 bases between. DNA of the CDR3: TGCAGCGTTAAGAGCCAGGCACTCAACACTGAAGCTTTCTTT. It encodes CSVKSQALNTEAFF.

This clonotype has just a few counts. This chain links TRBV20-1 with TRBJ2-3, with 9 bases fitting TRBD2. The CDR3 spans 14 residues. Germline V lookup: CDR1 DFQATT, CDR2 SNEGSKA (reference sequence). V was clipped by 4 bases and J by 6 bases; unmatched bases: 8. The CDR3 region has the DNA TGCAGTGCTAAAAGGGCTAGCGGGGCTGATACGCAGTATTTT. This translates into CSAKRASGADTQYF.

The J gene is TRBJ2-7, the V gene TRBV5-1, with D hard to call. CDR3 length: 14 residues. CDR1 and CDR2 (germline): SGHRS, YFSETQ. V was pared by 4 bases and J by 2 bases, with 13 bases between. This CDR3 reads CASSPSRNAYEQYF. The DNA for the CDR3 is TGCGCCAGCAGCCCCTCGAGAAACGCCTACGAGCAGTACTTC.